What follows are 27 T cell receptor beta chains derived from one specimen sequenced in a study of Ad26.COV2.S vaccination and SARS-CoV-2 variants. Assay: immunoSEQ multiplex PCR; the TCRdb copy retains only in-frame clones and omits some. This sample yields 350,000 to 500,000 clones, of which approximately 89% are seen a single time; around 2.6% belongs to the top ten. Treatment in this sample: 15 to 20 received Ad26.COV2.S at low or high dose, single or two shots; about 5 received placebo; per-sample allocation not given. Day 63 after the first injection of vaccine or placebo was the sampling time. The sequencing here drew on peripheral blood, taken in a trial of Ad26.COV2.S vaccine versus placebo. The receptors were gathered from a person aged 18-60 years who received the Ad26.COV2.S COVID-19 vaccine or a placebo.

The chain combines TRBV5-4 with TRBJ1-2, with D perhaps matching TRBD1 (5 bases). Germline CDR1 is SGHNT and CDR2 is YYREEE (reference sequence). With 4 bases removed from V and 7 bases from J, the gap between germline ends came to 17 bases. This CDR3 spans 14 amino acids. This chain's CDR3 is CASSPRGDYSGYTF. The CDR3 region has the DNA TGTGCCAGCAGCCCGCGAGGGGACTACAGTGGCTACACCTTC.

Worth noting for this clone: The junction departs from the called germline gene at one end, perhaps through a read error. This sequence joins TRBV9 and TRBJ1-2, with D perhaps TRBD1 (5 bases). The CDR3 has 15 amino acids. Germline V gene sequence: CDR1 SGDLS, CDR2 YYNGEE. In DNA form, the CDR3 reads TGTGCCAGCAGCGCCCTTGGGGGGACGGGGAGACACGAAGCCTTC. The encoded protein is CASSALGGTGRHEAF.

V usage is TRBV5-1 and J usage is TRBJ1-1, with D unclear. Per the germline V gene, CDR1 is SGHRS and CDR2 is YFSETQ. Trimming removed 2 bases at V and 4 bases at J, with 12 bases between. The CDR3 consists of 14 residues. CDR3 sequence (DNA): TGCGCCAGCAGCTTTGACGGGGTTGTCACTGAAGCTTTCTTT. This sequence encodes CASSFDGVVTEAFF.

This chain uses TRBV6-2 or TRBV6-3 with TRBJ1-5; 8 nucleotides match TRBD1. The CDR3 totals 17 residues. V lost 4 bases to trimming and J lost 4 bases; unmatched junction nucleotides: 12. Germline lookup yields CDR1 MNHEY and CDR2 SVGEGT. CDR3 DNA sequence: TGTGCCAGCAGTTGGACAGGGAAGGTAACGGTTAATCAGCCCCAGCATTTT. It is translated as CASSWTGKVTVNQPQHF.

This chain uses TRBV6-5 with TRBJ2-7; D gene uncertain. V dropped 7 bases and J dropped 6 bases, with 19 bases sitting between them. The CDR3 extends over 14 amino acids. Germline V lookup: CDR1 MNHEY, CDR2 SVGAGI. CDR3 protein: CASTRSRDGREQYV. The DNA of the CDR3 is TGTGCCAGCACCAGGAGCCGTGACGGACGCGAGCAGTACGTC.

J is TRBJ2-7 and V is TRBV19, with 7 bases that match TRBD1. In germline, CDR1 is LNHDA, CDR2 SQIVND (reference sequence). There are 15 residues in the CDR3. V was pared by 4 bases and J by 3 bases, with 9 bases of the junction left unmatched. The CDR3 region is CASSTRRQGSYEQYF. In nucleotides, the CDR3 is TGTGCCAGTAGTACGAGACGACAGGGTAGCTACGAGCAGTACTTC.

The chain joins TRBV24-1 to TRBJ1-2; D is possibly TRBD1 (5 bases). From germline, CDR1 is KGHDR and CDR2 SFDVKD. The CDR3 loop spans 14 amino acids. V was shortened by 3 bases and J by 8 bases, with 15 bases between the two germline ends. Here the CDR3 reads CATSDNKRRGGYTF. The CDR3 DNA follows: TGTGCCACCAGTGATAATAAAAGGAGGGGAGGCTACACCTTC.

This chain connects TRBV4-3 to TRBJ2-7; D is undetermined. Germline assignment: CDR1 LGHNA and CDR2 YSLEER. V lost 4 bases, J lost 3 bases, and 16 bases lay in between. The CDR3 loop spans 15 amino acids. The CDR3 region has the DNA TGCGCCAGCAGCCCAGAGCTACCGGGCGACTACGAGCAGTACTTC. This translates into CASSPELPGDYEQYF.

This clone was picked up a small number of times. The V and J genes are TRBV9 and TRBJ1-1; D possibly corresponds to TRBD1 (6 bases). Germline loops: CDR1 SGDLS, CDR2 YYNGEE. V dropped 0 bases and J dropped 3 bases, with 18 bases sitting between them. The CDR3 extends over 17 amino acids. The DNA of the CDR3 is TGTGCCAGCAGCGTAGCTGTAGGGTCAGGGGCCTACACTGAAGCTTTCTTT. Translation: CASSVAVGSGAYTEAFF.

This chain links TRBV5-5 with TRBJ1-1, with D possibly TRBD1 on 6 matching bases. This CDR3 is 15 amino acids long. Trimming took off 1 base at V and 5 bases at J, with 15 bases between the two ends. CDR1 is SGHKS and CDR2 is YYEKEE in the germline V gene (reference sequence). The CDR3 region is CASSLLPGAATEAFF. For the CDR3, the DNA is TGTGCCAGCAGCTTGTTGCCGGGGGCTGCGACTGAAGCTTTCTTT.

The chain joins TRBV5-4 to TRBJ2-7; 12 nucleotides agree with TRBD1. The J segment lost 10 bases and the V segment lost 2 bases, leaving 13 bases of the junction unmatched. Germline V gene data show CDR1 as SGHNT and CDR2 as YYREEE (reference sequence). The CDR3 contains 16 residues. The CDR3 reads CASSFGGQGARWEQYV. In nucleotides, the CDR3 is TGTGCCAGCAGCTTTGGGGGACAGGGGGCGCGGTGGGAACAGTACGTC.

This clone appeared a single time. At one boundary the junction diverges from the germline segment, which might be a read error. V is TRBV6-1 and J is TRBJ2-7; D unresolved. This CDR3 region has 11 residues. Germline CDR1 MNHNS, CDR2 SASEGT. The CDR3 sequence: CASSQGYGQYF. CDR3 in DNA: TGTGCCAGCAGTCAAGGGTACGGGCAGTACTTC.

The rearrangement joins TRBV6-8 to TRBJ1-2; possible D gene TRBD1, 5 bases. Germline assignment: CDR1 MNHGY and CDR2 SAAAGT. This CDR3 comprises 15 residues. The V end was cut by 5 bases, the J end by 2 bases, with 15 bases between. CDR3 in DNA: TGTGCCAGCAGTCCCATGGGGGTGAGGAACTATGGCTACACCTTC. Encoded protein: CASSPMGVRNYGYTF.

V and J are TRBV4-2 and TRBJ2-3; possible D gene TRBD2, 5 bases. Deletions cut 0 bases from V and 6 bases from J, with 13 bases between. Germline V CDR1 and CDR2: LGHNA, YNFKEQ. The CDR3 extends over 15 amino acids. The DNA of the CDR3 is TGTGCCAGCAGCCAAGATTGGGGAGAGGGTGATACGCAGTATTTT. Translating it yields CASSQDWGEGDTQYF.

The chain carries TRBV9 and TRBJ2-3, with unresolved D. The germline V gene has CDR1 SGDLS and CDR2 YYNGEE. The CDR3 covers 14 residues. Trimming took off 0 bases at V and 2 bases at J, with 7 bases between the two ends. The chain's CDR3 is CASSVGTNTDTQYF. The DNA for the CDR3 is TGTGCCAGCAGCGTAGGGACGAACACAGATACGCAGTATTTT.

J is TRBJ2-1 and V is TRBV7-9; 8 bases are a match to TRBD1. The V and J ends lost 8 bases and 2 bases, in that order; junction bases with no gene match: 8. The CDR3 runs to 15 residues. Germline CDR1 is SEHNR and CDR2 is FQNEAQ (reference sequence). The CDR3 nucleotides read TGTGCCAGCCTGGACAGGGATGTTACCTACAATGAGCAGTTCTTC. Protein product: CASLDRDVTYNEQFF.

This clone was observed a few times. This chain uses TRBV5-1 with TRBJ1-3, with D possibly matching TRBD1 (5 bases). V lost 4 bases to trimming and J lost 4 bases, with 12 bases between them. The CDR3 consists of 14 residues. Germline assignment: CDR1 SGHRS and CDR2 YFSETQ. The DNA of the CDR3 is TGCGCCAGCAGCAATGGGGACGACGGAAACACCATATATTTT. Residues: CASSNGDDGNTIYF. Filled out from reference TRBV5-1 and TRBJ1-3, the complete variable domain reads KAGVTQTPRYLIKTRGQQVTLSCSPISGHRSVSWYQQTPGQGLQFLFEYFSETQRNKGNFPGRFSGRQFSNSRSEMNVSTLELGDSALYLCASSNGDDGNTIYFGEGSWLTVV.

This clone has a handful of counts. The V gene is TRBV19, the J gene TRBJ1-2; D is unclear. The CDR3 length is 12 residues. Germline V gives CDR1 LNHDA, CDR2 SQIVND (reference sequence). Trimming took off 6 bases at V and 4 bases at J, with 9 bases between the two ends. This CDR3 reads CASRSSTYGYTF. The CDR3 nucleotides read TGTGCCAGTAGATCAAGCACCTATGGCTACACCTTC.

The DNA of the CDR3 is TGTGCCAGTAGTATAGCAGGGGGGGGTAATAGCAATCAGCCCCAGCATTTT. It specifies CASSIAGGGNSNQPQHF. J is TRBJ1-5 and V is TRBV19; TRBD1 aligns across 7 bases. With V trimmed by 1 base and J by 0 bases, 6 bases remained unmatched. The germline CDR1 and CDR2 sequences are LNHDA and SQIVND (reference sequence). The CDR3 runs to 17 residues.

The chain uses TRBV29-1 and TRBJ1-4; 9 bases are a match to TRBD1. V lost 5 bases and J lost 7; bases outside the gene matches: 5. Per the germline V gene, CDR1 is SQVTM and CDR2 is ANQGSEA. CDR3 length equals 13 residues. CDR3 residues: CSVRDRVIEKLFF. CDR3 in DNA: TGCAGCGTTAGGGACAGGGTAATTGAAAAACTGTTTTTT.

This sequence joins TRBV7-8 and TRBJ2-7, with 7 bases fitting TRBD2. Germline lookup yields CDR1 SGHVS and CDR2 FQNEAQ. The trim removed 4 bases at V and 1 base at J, leaving 7 bases unmatched. The CDR3 extends over 15 amino acids. The DNA for the CDR3 is TGTGCCAGCAGCTCCTACCCGGGACTATCCTACGAGCAGTACGTC. It is translated as CASSSYPGLSYEQYV.

The chain joins TRBV6-6 to TRBJ2-6; no firm D call. This CDR3 has 13 amino acids. The germline V and J ends were trimmed by 7 bases and 1 base, with 5 bases remaining between them. From germline, CDR1 is MNHNY and CDR2 SVGAGI (reference sequence). This CDR3 reads CASTQSGANVLTF. As DNA, the CDR3 is TGTGCCAGCACCCAATCTGGGGCCAACGTCCTGACTTTC.

This rearrangement joins TRBV27 to TRBJ1-1; TRBD1 agrees at 7 bases. The CDR3 totals 14 residues. The V gene's germline CDR1 is MNHEY and CDR2 SMNVEV (reference sequence). Unmatched junction bases numbered 5, after V lost 6 bases and J lost 1 base. CDR3 region: CASSLTGPNTEAFF. CDR3 DNA sequence: TGTGCCAGCAGCCTGACAGGGCCGAACACTGAAGCTTTCTTT.

This clone showed up just a few times. The chain joins TRBV4-1 to TRBJ2-7; TRBD2 matches 9 bases. CDR1 MGHRA and CDR2 YSYEKL come from the germline V gene. The V gene end was trimmed by 5 bases and the J gene end by 2 bases; junction bases not matched to a gene: 7. The CDR3 length is 15 residues. Written as DNA, the CDR3 is TGCGCCAGCAGCAGAGACATAGCGGGGGCCTACGAGCAGTACTTC. The encoded protein is CASSRDIAGAYEQYF.

The chain employs TRBV2 and TRBJ2-1; TRBD1 might be the D (6 bases). V lost 9 bases, J lost 4 bases, and 13 bases lay in between. The germline V gene has CDR1 SNHLY and CDR2 FYNNEI. The CDR3 extends over 13 amino acids. The chain's CDR3 is CARQGPQYNEQFF. The CDR3, as DNA: TGTGCCAGACAGGGTCCCCAGTACAATGAGCAGTTCTTC.

This clone was found once. The J gene is TRBJ2-1, the V gene TRBV27, with 9 bases lining up with TRBD2. Germline V gene data show CDR1 as MNHEY and CDR2 as SMNVEV (reference sequence). The length of the CDR3 is 16 residues. V shed 5 bases and J 0 bases; nucleotides not matched to a gene: 5. The CDR3 protein is CASSIRTSDSYNEQFF. Here the CDR3 DNA reads TGTGCCAGCAGTATCCGGACTAGCGACTCCTACAATGAGCAGTTCTTC.

This chain links TRBV9 with TRBJ2-1; no clear D gene. Deletions cut 3 bases from V and 4 bases from J, with 11 bases between. CDR1 and CDR2 (germline): SGDLS, YYNGEE. CDR3 length equals 14 residues. CDR3 sequence: CASSDMNIYNEQFF. The CDR3 DNA reads as TGTGCCAGCAGCGATATGAATATATACAATGAGCAGTTCTTC.